This is a list of T cell receptor beta chains from one sample in a study of shared clonotypes between healthy human individuals. The data were produced by immunoSEQ multiplex PCR, yet TCRdb's version contains in-frame clones alone and is incomplete. The sample yields millions of clones, 95% seen once. Sequencing input: naive CD4+ T cells sorted from blood. These receptor sequences come from a man younger than 35 in good health. Each CDR3 is given with its conserved first and last residue. Each record gives: V gene, D gene, clone size, J gene, CDR3 DNA, CDR3 protein. The D gene is left open where the match is weak. Clone size, where shown, is once, few, many, or a class for clones that have expanded.

TRBV15	.	.	TRBJ1-1	TGTGCCACCAGCATCGACCCAAGGGCTGAAGCTTTCTTT	CATSIDPRAEAFF
TRBV29-1	TRBD2	.	TRBJ2-1	TGCAGCGCCCCGGGACTAGCGAAGAGGTACAATGAGCAGTTCTTC	CSAPGLAKRYNEQFF
TRBV10-3	.	.	TRBJ2-2	TGTGCCTCGAAACCTAGTCGGGACACCGGGGAGCTGTTTTTT	CASKPSRDTGELFF
TRBV15	.	once	TRBJ1-1	TGTGCCACCAGCAGAGCCGGGGACACTGAAGCTTTCTTT	CATSRAGDTEAFF
TRBV18	.	.	TRBJ1-5	TGTGCCAGCTCAGACAACCGACAGGCCCGCAATCAGCCCCAGCATTTT	CASSDNRQARNQPQHF
TRBV19	.	.	TRBJ1-5	TGTGCCAGTAGTTCCCCGGAAATACAGCCCCAGCATTTT	CASSSPEIQPQHF
TRBV25-1	.	many	TRBJ2-7	TGTGCCAGCAGTGAAGCCCCCCCGACGGGGACCTACGAGCAGTACTTC	CASSEAPPTGTYEQYF
TRBV5-1	.	few	TRBJ2-5	TGCGCCAGCAGCTTGGGTATCCAAGAGACCCAGTACTTC	CASSLGIQETQYF
TRBV7-2	TRBD2	.	TRBJ2-7	TGTGCCAGCAGCTTAGGGGAGGGAGTCGAGCAGTACTTC	CASSLGEGVEQYF
TRBV5-1	TRBD1	.	TRBJ1-6	TGCGCCAGCAGCTTGGGACAGGGTATTGATAATTCACCCCTCCACTTT	CASSLGQGIDNSPLHF
TRBV6-6	.	.	TRBJ2-1	TGTGCCAGCAGCACATATAATGAGCAGTTCTTC	CASSTYNEQFF
TRBV6-5	TRBD1	.	TRBJ2-3	TGTGCCAGCAGTCGCGACAGGGGGCGAGCAGATACGCAGTATTTT	CASSRDRGRADTQYF
TRBV9	.	.	TRBJ2-5	TGTGCCAGCAGCCAACGAGCGAAACAAGAGACCCAGTACTTC	CASSQRAKQETQYF
TRBV7-2	TRBD1	.	TRBJ1-2	TGTGCCAGCAGCTCACCGGGACAGGGACCAGGTCGCTTC	CASSSPGQGPGRF
TRBV2	.	once	TRBJ2-2	TGTGCCAGCAGTACCGGGACTCCAACCTATGTCGGGGAGCTGTTTTTT	CASSTGTPTYVGELFF
TRBV7-2	.	.	TRBJ2-7	TGTGCCAGCAGCTTAGGTGGTGGTCTAACCTACGAGCAGTACTTC	CASSLGGGLTYEQYF
TRBV11-2	TRBD2	.	TRBJ2-1	TGTGCCAGCAGCCCTAGACTAGCGGGAACGTCGGATGAGCAGTTCTTC	CASSPRLAGTSDEQFF
TRBV20-1	.	.	TRBJ2-7	TGCAGTGCCACCTCCTACGAGCAGTACTTC	CSATSYEQYF
TRBV6-5	.	.	TRBJ2-7	TGTGCCAGCAGTTACTCGAGTCTTCCGACCTACGAGCAGTACTTC	CASSYSSLPTYEQYF
TRBV18	.	.	TRBJ2-3	TGTGCCAGCTCACCACCGGGCCAGGCGGGGGATACGCAGTATTTT	CASSPPGQAGDTQYF
TRBV6-5	.	once	TRBJ2-3	TGTGCCAGCAGTTACTCCGGGACTCGCACAGATACGCAGTATTTT	CASSYSGTRTDTQYF
TRBV7-9	TRBD1	.	TRBJ2-2	TGTGCCAGCAGCTTTGGGACAGTATTATACACCGGGGAGCTGTTTTTT	CASSFGTVLYTGELFF
TRBV9	TRBD2	.	TRBJ2-3	TGTGCCAGCAGCGTTAAAGGACTAGCGGGACAGGTAGATACGCAGTATTTT	CASSVKGLAGQVDTQYF
TRBV9	.	.	TRBJ1-2	TGTGCCAGCAGCGCCGATACCTATGGCTACACCTTC	CASSADTYGYTF
TRBV4-2	.	once	TRBJ2-5	TGTGCCAGCAGCCAAGCCACTAGCCAAGAGACCCAGTACTTC	CASSQATSQETQYF
TRBV27	.	.	TRBJ2-7	TGTGCCAGCAGAACAGGGTTTGCCGAGCAGTACTTC	CASRTGFAEQYF
TRBV10-3	TRBD2	.	TRBJ2-7	TGTGCCATCAGTGAACCCACTAGCGGCTCCTACGAGCAGTACTTC	CAISEPTSGSYEQYF
TRBV10-3	.	.	TRBJ1-1	TGTGCCATCAGTGCTGCGGCAGGGACTGAAGCTTTCTTT	CAISAAAGTEAFF
TRBV7-9	TRBD2	once	TRBJ2-5	TGTGCCAGCAGCTTAGGCCAAGCGGGGACGCAGACCCAGTACTTC	CASSLGQAGTQTQYF
TRBV19	.	.	TRBJ1-2	TGTGCCAGTAGTACGAGCGGACAGCAATACCTTGCTTATGGCTACACCTTC	CASSTSGQQYLAYGYTF
TRBV6-1	TRBD1	.	TRBJ2-7	TGTGCCAGCAGTGAAGCCGGGACAGGCCTCTACGAGCAGTACTTC	CASSEAGTGLYEQYF
TRBV7-6	.	once	TRBJ2-7	TGTGCCAGCAGCTTAGAAGGCGGCTACGAGCAGTACTTC	CASSLEGGYEQYF
TRBV2	TRBD2	.	TRBJ2-5	TGTGCCAGCATGACCGGGACTAGGGAGACCCAGTACTTC	CASMTGTRETQYF
TRBV28	.	.	TRBJ1-1	TGTGCCAGCAGTTTCTCGGGAAACACTGAAGCTTTCTTT	CASSFSGNTEAFF
TRBV30	.	.	TRBJ2-3	TGTGCCTGGAACCCGGGACCTCTGTGGTATTTT	CAWNPGPLWYF